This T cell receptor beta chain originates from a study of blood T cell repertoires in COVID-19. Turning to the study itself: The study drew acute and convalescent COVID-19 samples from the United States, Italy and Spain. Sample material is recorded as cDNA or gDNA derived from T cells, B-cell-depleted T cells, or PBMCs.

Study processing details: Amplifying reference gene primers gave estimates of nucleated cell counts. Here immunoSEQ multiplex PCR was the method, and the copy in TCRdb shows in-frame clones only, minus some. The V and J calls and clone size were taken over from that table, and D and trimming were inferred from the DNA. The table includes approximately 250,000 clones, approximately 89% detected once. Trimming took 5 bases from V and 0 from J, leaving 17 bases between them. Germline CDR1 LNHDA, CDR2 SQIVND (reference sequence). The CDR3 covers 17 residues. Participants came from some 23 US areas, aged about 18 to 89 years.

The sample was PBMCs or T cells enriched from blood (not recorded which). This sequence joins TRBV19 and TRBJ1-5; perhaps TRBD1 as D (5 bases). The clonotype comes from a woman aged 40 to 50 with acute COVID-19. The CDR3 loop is CASSGAGFWDSNQPQHF. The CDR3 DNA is TGTGCCAGTAGTGGGGCAGGGTTCTGGGATAGCAATCAGCCCCAGCATTTT.